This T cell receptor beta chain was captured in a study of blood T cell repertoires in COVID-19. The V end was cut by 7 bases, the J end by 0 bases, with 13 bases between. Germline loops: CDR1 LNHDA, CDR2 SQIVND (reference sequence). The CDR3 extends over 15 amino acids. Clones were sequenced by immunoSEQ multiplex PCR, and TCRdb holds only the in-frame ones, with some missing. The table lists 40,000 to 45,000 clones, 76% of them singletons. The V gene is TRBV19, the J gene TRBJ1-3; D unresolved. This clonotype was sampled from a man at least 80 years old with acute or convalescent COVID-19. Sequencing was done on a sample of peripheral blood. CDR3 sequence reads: CASNKPSHSGNTIYF. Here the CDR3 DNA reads TGTGCCAGTAACAAACCCTCCCACTCTGGAAACACCATATATTTT.